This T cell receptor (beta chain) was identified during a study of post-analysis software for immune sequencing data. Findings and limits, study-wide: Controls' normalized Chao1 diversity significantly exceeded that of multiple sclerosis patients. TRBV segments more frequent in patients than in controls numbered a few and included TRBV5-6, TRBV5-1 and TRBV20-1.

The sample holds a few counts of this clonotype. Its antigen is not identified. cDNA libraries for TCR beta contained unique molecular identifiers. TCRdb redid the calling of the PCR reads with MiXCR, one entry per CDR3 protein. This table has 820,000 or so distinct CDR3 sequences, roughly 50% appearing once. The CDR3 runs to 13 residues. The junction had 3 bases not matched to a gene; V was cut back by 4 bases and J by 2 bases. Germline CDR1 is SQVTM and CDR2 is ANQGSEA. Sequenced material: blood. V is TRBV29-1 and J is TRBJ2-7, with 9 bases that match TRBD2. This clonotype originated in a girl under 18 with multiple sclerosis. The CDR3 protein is CSVGASGTYEQYF. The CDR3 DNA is TGCAGCGTTGGAGCTAGCGGGACCTACGAGCAGTACTTC.